This T cell receptor beta chain was obtained from a study of T-cell memory formation after mild COVID-19. At the level of the study: Largely donor-specific TCR clusters were found. Points from the study as a whole: Among clones peaking at day 37 in the second wave, SARS-CoV-2 specificity remained unconfirmed. Shrinking CD4+ clones were chiefly CM and EM; CD8+ ones were chiefly EMRA. Within pre-infection memory, some responding clones were found, suggesting cross-reactive memory joined.

Germline values: CDR1 KGHDR, CDR2 SFDVKD. CDR3 length: 14 amino acids. V gave up 4 bases and J gave up 10 bases; unmatched junction bases: 7. Notes on this clonotype: Its specificity is unknown.

TCRdb recomputed calls from the 5' RACE reads with MiXCR, one row per CDR3 protein. The sample holds over 120,000 distinct CDR3 sequences, almost 25% seen once. Sequenced sample: PBMCs or a T cell subset sorted from them (not recorded which). This clonotype originated in an adult woman who had mild COVID-19 (a few samples of this study predate the infection). Cell type and time point are not known. The V and J genes are TRBV24-1 and TRBJ2-1; the match to TRBD1 covers 9 bases. The CDR3 nucleotides read TGTGCCACCAGTGAACAGGGGGCGGCGTCAGAGCAGTTCTTC. Translation gives CATSEQGAASEQFF.